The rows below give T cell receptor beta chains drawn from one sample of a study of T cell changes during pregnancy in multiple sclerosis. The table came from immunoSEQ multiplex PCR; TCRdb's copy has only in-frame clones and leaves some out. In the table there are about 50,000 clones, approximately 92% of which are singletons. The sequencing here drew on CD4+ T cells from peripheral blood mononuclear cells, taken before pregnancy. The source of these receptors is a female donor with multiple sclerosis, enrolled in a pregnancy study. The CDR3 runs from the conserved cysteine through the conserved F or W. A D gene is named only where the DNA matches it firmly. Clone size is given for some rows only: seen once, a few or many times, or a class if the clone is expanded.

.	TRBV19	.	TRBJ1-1	CASRPPLLNTEAFF	TGTGCCAGTAGGCCCCCGCTACTGAACACTGAAGCTTTCTTT
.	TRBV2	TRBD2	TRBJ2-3	CASSQLSWTSDYTDTQYF	TGTGCCAGCAGCCAACTATCCTGGACTAGCGACTACACAGATACGCAGTATTTT
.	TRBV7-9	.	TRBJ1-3	CASSAASGNTIYF	TGTGCCAGCAGCGCGGCCTCTGGAAACACCATATATTTT
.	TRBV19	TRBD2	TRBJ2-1	CASTITSGRNNEQFF	TGTGCCAGTACCATCACTAGCGGGAGGAACAATGAGCAGTTCTTC
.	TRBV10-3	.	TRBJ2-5	CAISEPIRETQYF	TGTGCCATCAGTGAGCCTATTCGAGAGACCCAGTACTTC
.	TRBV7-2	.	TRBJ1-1	CASSPSRFEAFF	TGTGCCAGCAGCCCTTCGAGGTTTGAAGCTTTCTTT
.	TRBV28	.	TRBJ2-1	CASSFGSPPLNEQFF	TGTGCCAGCAGTTTCGGGAGTCCACCTCTCAATGAGCAGTTCTTC
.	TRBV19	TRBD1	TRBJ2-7	CASSTSGTGSYEQYF	TGTGCCAGTAGTACCTCCGGGACAGGCTCCTACGAGCAGTACTTC
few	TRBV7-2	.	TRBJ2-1	CASSSQRYNEQFF	TGTGCCAGCAGCTCTCAGCGGTACAATGAGCAGTTCTTC
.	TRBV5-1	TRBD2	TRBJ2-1	CASSLALAGDEQFF	TGCGCCAGCAGCTTGGCCCTAGCGGGAGACGAGCAGTTCTTC